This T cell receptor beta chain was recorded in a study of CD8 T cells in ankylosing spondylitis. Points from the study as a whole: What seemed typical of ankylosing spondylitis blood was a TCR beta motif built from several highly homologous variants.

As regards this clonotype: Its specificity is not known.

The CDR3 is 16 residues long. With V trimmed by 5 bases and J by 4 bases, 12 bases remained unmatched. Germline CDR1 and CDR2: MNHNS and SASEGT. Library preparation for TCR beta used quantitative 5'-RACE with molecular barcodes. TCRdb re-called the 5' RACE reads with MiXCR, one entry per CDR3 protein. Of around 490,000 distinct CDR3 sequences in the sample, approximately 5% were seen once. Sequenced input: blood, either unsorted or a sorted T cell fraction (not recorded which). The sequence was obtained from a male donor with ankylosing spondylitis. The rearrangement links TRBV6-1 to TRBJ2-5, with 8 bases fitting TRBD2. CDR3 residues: CASSPEPGGGSETQYF. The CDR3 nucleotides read TGTGCCAGCAGTCCCGAACCCGGGGGGGGGTCAGAGACCCAGTACTTC.